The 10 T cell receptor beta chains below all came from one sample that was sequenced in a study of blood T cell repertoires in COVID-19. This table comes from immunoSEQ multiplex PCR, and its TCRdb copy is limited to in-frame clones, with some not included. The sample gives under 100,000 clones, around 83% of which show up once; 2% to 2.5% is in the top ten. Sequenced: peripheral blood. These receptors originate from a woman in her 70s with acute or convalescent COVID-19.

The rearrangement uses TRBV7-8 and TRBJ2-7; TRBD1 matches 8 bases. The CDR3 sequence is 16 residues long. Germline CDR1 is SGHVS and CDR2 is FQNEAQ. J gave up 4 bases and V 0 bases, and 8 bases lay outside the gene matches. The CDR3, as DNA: TGTGCCAGCAGCTTAGCGCGCACAGGGGGGTCGTACGAGCAGTACTTC. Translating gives CASSLARTGGSYEQYF.

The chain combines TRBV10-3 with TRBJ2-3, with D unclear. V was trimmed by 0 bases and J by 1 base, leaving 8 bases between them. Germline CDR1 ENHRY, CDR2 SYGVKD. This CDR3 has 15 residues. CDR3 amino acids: CAISESRPGTDTQYF. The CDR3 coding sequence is TGTGCCATCAGTGAGTCCAGGCCGGGCACAGATACGCAGTATTTT.

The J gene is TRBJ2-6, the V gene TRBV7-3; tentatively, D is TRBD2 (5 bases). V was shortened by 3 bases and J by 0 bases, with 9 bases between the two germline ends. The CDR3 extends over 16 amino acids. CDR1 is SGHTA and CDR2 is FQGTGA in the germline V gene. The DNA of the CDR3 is TGTGCCAGCAGCTTCGAGGGCGTCTCTGGGGCCAACGTCCTGACTTTC. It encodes CASSFEGVSGANVLTF.

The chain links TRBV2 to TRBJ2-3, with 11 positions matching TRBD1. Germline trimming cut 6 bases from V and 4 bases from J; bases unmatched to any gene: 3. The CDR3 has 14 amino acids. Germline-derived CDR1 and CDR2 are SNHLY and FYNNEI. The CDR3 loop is CASRRTGGADTQYF. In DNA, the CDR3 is TGTGCCAGCAGAAGGACAGGGGGCGCAGATACGCAGTATTTT.

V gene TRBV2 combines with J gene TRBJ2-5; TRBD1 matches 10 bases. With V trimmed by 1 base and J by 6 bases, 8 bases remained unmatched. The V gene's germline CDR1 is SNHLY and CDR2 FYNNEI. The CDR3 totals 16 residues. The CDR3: CASSEGGGTGVKTQYF. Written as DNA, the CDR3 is TGTGCCAGCAGTGAAGGTGGGGGGACAGGGGTTAAGACCCAGTACTTC. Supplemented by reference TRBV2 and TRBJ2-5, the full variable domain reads EPEVTQTPSHQVTQMGQEVILRCVPISNHLYFYWYRQILGQKVEFLVSFYNNEISEKSEIFDDQFSVERPDGSNFTLKIRSTKLEDSAMYFCASSEGGGTGVKTQYFGPGTRLLVL.

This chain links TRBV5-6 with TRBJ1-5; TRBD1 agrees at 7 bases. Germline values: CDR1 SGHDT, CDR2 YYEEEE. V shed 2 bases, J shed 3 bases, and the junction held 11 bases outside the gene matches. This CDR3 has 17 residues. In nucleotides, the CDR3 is TGTGCCAGCAGCTTTAGACAGGGAAGGAGCGACAATCAGCCCCAGCATTTT. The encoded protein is CASSFRQGRSDNQPQHF.

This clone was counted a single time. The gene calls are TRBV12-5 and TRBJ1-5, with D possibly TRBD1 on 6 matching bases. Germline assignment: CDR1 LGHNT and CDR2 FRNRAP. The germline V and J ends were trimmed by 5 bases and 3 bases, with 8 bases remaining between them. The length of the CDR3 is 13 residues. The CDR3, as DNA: TGTGCTAGTGGTCGACAGGTCAATCAGCCCCAGCATTTT. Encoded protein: CASGRQVNQPQHF.

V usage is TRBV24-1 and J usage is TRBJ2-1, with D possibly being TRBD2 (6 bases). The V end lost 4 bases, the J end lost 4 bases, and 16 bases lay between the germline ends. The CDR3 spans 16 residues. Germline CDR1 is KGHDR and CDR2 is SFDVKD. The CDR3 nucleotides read TGTGCCACCAGTGACAGCCTCGGGACTTCTTACAATGAGCAGTTCTTC. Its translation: CATSDSLGTSYNEQFF.

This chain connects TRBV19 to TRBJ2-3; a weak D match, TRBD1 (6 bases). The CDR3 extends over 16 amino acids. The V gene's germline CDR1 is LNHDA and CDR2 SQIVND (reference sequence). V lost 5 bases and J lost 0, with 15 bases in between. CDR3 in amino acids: CASSRPRGMSTDTQYF. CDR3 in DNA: TGTGCCAGTAGTCGACCCAGGGGTATGAGCACAGATACGCAGTATTTT.

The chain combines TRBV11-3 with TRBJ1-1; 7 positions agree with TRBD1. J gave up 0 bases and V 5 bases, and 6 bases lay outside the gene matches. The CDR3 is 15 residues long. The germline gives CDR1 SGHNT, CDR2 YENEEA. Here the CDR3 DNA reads TGTGCCAGCAGCCGGCAGGGGGGAGTGAACACTGAAGCTTTCTTT. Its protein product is CASSRQGGVNTEAFF.